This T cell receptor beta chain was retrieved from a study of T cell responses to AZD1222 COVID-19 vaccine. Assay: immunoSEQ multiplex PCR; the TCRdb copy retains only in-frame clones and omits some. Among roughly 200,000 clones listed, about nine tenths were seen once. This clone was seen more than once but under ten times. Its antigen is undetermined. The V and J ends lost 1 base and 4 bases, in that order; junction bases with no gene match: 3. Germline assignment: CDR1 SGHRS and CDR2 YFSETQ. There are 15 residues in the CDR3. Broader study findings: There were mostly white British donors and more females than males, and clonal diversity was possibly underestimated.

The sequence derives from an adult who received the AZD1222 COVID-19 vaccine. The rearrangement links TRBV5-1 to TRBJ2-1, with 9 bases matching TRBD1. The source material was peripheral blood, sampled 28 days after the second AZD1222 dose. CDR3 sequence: CASSLFGQGYNEQFF. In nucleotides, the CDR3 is TGCGCCAGCAGCTTGTTTGGACAGGGGTACAATGAGCAGTTCTTC. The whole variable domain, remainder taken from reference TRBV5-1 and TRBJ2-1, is KAGVTQTPRYLIKTRGQQVTLSCSPISGHRSVSWYQQTPGQGLQFLFEYFSETQRNKGNFPGRFSGRQFSNSRSEMNVSTLELGDSALYLCASSLFGQGYNEQFFGPGTRLTVL.